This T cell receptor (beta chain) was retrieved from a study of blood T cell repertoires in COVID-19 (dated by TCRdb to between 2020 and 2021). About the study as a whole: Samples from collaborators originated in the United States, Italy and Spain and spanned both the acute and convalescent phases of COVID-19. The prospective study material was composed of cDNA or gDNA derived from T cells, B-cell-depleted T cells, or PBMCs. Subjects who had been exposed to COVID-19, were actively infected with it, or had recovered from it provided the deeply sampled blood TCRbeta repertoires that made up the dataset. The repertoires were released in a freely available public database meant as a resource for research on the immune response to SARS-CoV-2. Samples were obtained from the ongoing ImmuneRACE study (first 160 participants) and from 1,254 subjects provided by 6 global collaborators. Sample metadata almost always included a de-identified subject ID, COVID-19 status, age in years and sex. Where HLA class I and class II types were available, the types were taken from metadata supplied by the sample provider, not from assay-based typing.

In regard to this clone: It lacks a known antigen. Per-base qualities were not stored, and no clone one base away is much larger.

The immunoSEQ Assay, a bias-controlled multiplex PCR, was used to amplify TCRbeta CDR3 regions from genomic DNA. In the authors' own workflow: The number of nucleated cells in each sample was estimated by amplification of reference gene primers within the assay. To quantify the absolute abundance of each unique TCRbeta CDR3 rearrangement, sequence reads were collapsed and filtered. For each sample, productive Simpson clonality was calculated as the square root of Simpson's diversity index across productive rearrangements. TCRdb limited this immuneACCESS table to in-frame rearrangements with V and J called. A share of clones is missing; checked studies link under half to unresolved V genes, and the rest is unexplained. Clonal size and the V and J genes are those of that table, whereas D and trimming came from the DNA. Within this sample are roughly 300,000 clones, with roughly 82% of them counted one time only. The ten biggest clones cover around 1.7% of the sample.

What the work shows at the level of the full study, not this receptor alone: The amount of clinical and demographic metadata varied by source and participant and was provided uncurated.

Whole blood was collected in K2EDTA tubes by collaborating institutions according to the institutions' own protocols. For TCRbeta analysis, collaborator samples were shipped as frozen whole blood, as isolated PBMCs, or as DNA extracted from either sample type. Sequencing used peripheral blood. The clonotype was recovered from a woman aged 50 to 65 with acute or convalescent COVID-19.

Here is the DNA: TGTGCCAGCAGCCCTCCCGGGACAAACACAGATACGCAGTATTTT. Its product reads: CASSPPGTNTDTQYF. This sequence uses TRBV7-9 and TRBJ2-3; a tentative D match to TRBD1 spans 6 bases. Cut back by 5 bases and 2 bases, the V and J ends lie 14 bases apart. According to the germline V gene (reference sequence), CDR1 reads SEHNR and CDR2 reads FQNEAQ. Taken from cysteine to phenylalanine, the CDR3 has 15 residues. Just CDR3 DNA is preserved here, 45 bases in frame from base 1. The CDR3 plus the reference TRBV7-9 and TRBJ2-3 genes for the other parts give the full variable domain: DTGVSQNPRHKITKRGQNVTFRCDPISEHNRLYWYRQTLGQGPEFLTYFQNEAQLEKSRLLSDRFSAERPKGSFSTLEIQRTEQGDSAMYLCASSPPGTNTDTQYFGPGTRLTVL.